The following is a TCR beta chain sequence with its context. These data belong to a study of control samples from healthy donors and cancer patients. This CDR3 spans 16 amino acids. Looked up from germline, CDR1 is MNHEY and CDR2 is SVGAGI. V was trimmed by 0 bases and J by 6 bases, leaving 17 bases between them. Data came from immunoSEQ multiplex PCR; TCRdb stores just in-frame clones and leaves some out. The profile covers 200,000 or so clones, with around 94% appearing a single time and over 1.2% taken by the ten largest. This receptor was identified in a middle-aged man in good health. Sequences were obtained from blood. The chain couples TRBV6-5 to TRBJ1-2, with unresolved D. CDR3: CASSYSMARTPHGYTF. The CDR3 DNA reads as TGTGCCAGCAGTTACTCGATGGCCCGGACCCCACATGGCTACACCTTC.